The T cell receptor beta chain described here comes from a study of T cells in Graves' hyperthyroidism and ophthalmopathy (dated by TCRdb to between 2019 and 2020). Study-wide context: Peripheral blood was sampled at the time of initial diagnosis, prior to any treatment. A discovery cohort of around 100 patients, 43 with Graves' ophthalmopathy and 55 to 60 with stable Graves' hyperthyroidism, was used to find distinguishing TCR V-J signatures. An independent validation cohort of around 19 hyperthyroidism patients and approximately 15 patients who later progressed to ophthalmopathy tested prospective prediction of ophthalmopathy. The 80 to 100 discovery patients were randomly divided into training and test sets at a 7:3 ratio. In addition, the study compared T-cell repertoires in thyroid tissue and in blood from a handful of Graves' hyperthyroidism patients. After sampling, hyperthyroidism patients received methimazole starting at 30 mg daily, and ophthalmopathy patients received high-dose intravenous methylprednisolone. The paper reports TCR Vbeta CDR3 sequencing of roughly 140 peripheral blood samples: 43 ophthalmopathy, roughly 80 hyperthyroidism and approximately 17 progressor patients.

CDR1 and CDR2 (SGHDN, FVKESK) derive from the germline V gene. A distance of 13 bases separates the germline ends of V and J, which lose 0 bases and 4 bases respectively. The CDR3 sequence holds 16 residues, the cysteine and phenylalanine included. The kept DNA is CDR3 alone, 48 bases in frame from the first base. The TCR beta CDR3 regions were amplified from the RNA transcripts. The first round of RT-PCR for the TCR CDR3 was performed with the HTBI primer set and the Qiagen OneStep RT-PCR kit. The libraries were constructed in a second round of multiplex PCR and then size-selected and purified. Sequencing of the libraries was done on an Illumina HiSeq2000 using paired-end 100 bp reads. Under the source paper's analysis protocol: SOAPnuke was used to process the raw data, throwing out any read that contained adapters or uncalled bases, had a mean Phred below 15, or lacked an exact constant-primer or identifier match. COPE v1.2.5 was used to merge the high-quality paired reads, and each unique nucleotide sequence was defined as a clonotype. Clonotypes were aligned to IMGT TRBV, TRBD and TRBJ reference segments using MiTCR v1.1. Analysis was restricted to V-J combinations with a frequency above 0.0001, which covered 99.2% of repertoires. A TCS score was defined as the ratio between F50 (clonal expansion) and ExV (chaos), using BLOSUM62-based TCRdist between CDR3 peptides within each V-J. Welch's t-statistics and random forest reduced 450 to 600 V-J features to 13, which were used in a naive Bayes classifier (R e1071). TCRdb itself trimmed the public reads at Q25 with fastp, ran MiXCR and retained productive beta chains. A single entry per CDR3 protein holds the most common genes and DNA from its merged rows. It is TCRdb's table, rather than the study itself, that gives the V and J calls and clone size. This sample is represented by hundreds of thousands of distinct CDR3 sequences; over 15% of them were singletons. The ten largest clones add up to 15% to 20% of the sample.

Stable Graves' hyperthyroidism was defined as the absence of progression to ophthalmopathy over 18 months of follow-up. Hyperthyroidism patients were newly diagnosed, had a disease duration of under 2 months, and were aged 18 to 65 years. The study excluded patients with uncontrolled infections, other autoimmune diseases, pregnancy or lactation. Diagnoses relied on clinical symptoms, serum thyroxine and TRAb, thyroid ultrasound and orbital computed tomography. PBMCs were separated from roughly 9.6 ml of fresh peripheral blood using Ficoll-Paque density gradient centrifugation. Trizol reagent was used to extract total RNA, and RNA quality was then checked on an Agilent 2100 Bioanalyzer. Note on this clonotype: Its antigen specificity is not known. Base qualities were left out, and no much larger clone turns up one base away.

Beyond this particular receptor, the publication reports: Most expanded thyroid clonotypes (frequency above 0.001) were also detected in blood, suggesting blood repertoires may reflect thyroid immune responses. In validation, progression to ophthalmopathy was predicted by the model with nearly 71% sensitivity and around 75% specificity, a median of about 6.8 months before onset. Sample size was not statistically predetermined, and blinding of investigators to group allocation was not performed. A model built on a 13 V-J signature distinguished ophthalmopathy from stable hyperthyroidism, reaching 85% to 90% sensitivity and 81.08% specificity in cross-validation and 80%/75% in testing.

The sample consisted of blood. The clonotype comes from a young woman with Graves' hyperthyroidism. Rearrangement joined TRBV14 to TRBJ1-3, with a tentative D gene TRBD1 over 6 matching bases. The DNA sequence is as follows: TGTGCCAGCAGCCAAGAGTACGGGGGCCGCGGAAACACCATATATTTT. Its translation reads: CASSQEYGGRGNTIYF. Supplemented by the reference TRBV14 and TRBJ1-3 proteins around the CDR3, the complete variable domain is EAGVTQFPSHSVIEKGQTVTLRCDPISGHDNLYWYRRVMGKEIKFLLHFVKESKQDESGMPNNRFLAERTGGTYSTLKVQPAELEDSGVYFCASSQEYGGRGNTIYFGEGSWLTVV.